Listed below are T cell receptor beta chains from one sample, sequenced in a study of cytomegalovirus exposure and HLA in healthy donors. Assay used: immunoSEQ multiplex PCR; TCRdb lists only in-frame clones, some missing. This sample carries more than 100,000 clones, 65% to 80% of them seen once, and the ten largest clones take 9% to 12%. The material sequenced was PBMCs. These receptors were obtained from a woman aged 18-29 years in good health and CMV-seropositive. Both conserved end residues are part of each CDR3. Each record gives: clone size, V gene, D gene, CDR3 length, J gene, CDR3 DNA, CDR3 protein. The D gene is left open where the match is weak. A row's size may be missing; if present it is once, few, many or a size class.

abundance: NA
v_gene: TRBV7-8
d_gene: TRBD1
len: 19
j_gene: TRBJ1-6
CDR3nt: TGTGCCAGCAGCCCCATCCAGAACAGGGGTAATAGTCGCTATTCACCCCTCCACTTT
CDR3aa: CASSPIQNRGNSRYSPLHF

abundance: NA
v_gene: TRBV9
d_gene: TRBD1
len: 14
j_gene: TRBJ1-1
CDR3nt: TGTGCCAGCAGCGCAGAGGGACAGGGGACTGAAGCTTTCTTT
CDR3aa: CASSAEGQGTEAFF

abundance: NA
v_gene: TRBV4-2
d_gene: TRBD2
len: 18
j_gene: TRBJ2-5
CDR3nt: TGTGCCAGCAGCCAATATACTAGCGGGAGTAGGAGAGTGGAGACCCAGTACTTC
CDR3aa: CASSQYTSGSRRVETQYF

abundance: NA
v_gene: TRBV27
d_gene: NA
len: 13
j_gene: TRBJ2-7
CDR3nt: TGTGCCAGCAGCAGGACAGTCTCCTACGAGCAGTACTTC
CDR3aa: CASSRTVSYEQYF

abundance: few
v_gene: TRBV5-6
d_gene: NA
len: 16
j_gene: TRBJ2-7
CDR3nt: TGTGCCAGCAGCGGCTTGGGCGCTACAAGCTCCTACGAGCAGTACTTC
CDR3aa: CASSGLGATSSYEQYF

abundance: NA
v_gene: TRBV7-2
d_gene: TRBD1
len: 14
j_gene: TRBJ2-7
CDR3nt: TGTGCCAGCAGCTTGGGACAGGGGGAATACGAGCAGTACTTC
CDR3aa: CASSLGQGEYEQYF

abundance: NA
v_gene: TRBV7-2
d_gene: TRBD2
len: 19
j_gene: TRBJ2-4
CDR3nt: TGTGCCAGCAGCTTATCACCCCCCTGGCTAGCGGGAACCAAAAACATTCAGTACTTC
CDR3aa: CASSLSPPWLAGTKNIQYF

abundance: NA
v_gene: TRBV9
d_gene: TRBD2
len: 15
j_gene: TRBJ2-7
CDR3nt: TGTGCCAGCAGTCCCCTAGCGGTTGGAGGCGACGAGCAGTACTTC
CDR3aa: CASSPLAVGGDEQYF

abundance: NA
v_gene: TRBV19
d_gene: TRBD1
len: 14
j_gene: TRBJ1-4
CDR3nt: TGTGCCAGTAGTGGACAGGGGGCGCTTGAAAAACTGTTTTTT
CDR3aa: CASSGQGALEKLFF

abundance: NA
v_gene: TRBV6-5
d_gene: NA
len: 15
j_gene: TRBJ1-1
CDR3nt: TGTGCCAGCAGTTACGACACAGGGTTCAGCACTGAAGCTTTCTTT
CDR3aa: CASSYDTGFSTEAFF

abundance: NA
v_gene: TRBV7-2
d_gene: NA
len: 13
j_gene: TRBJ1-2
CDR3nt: TGTGCCAGCAGCCTAAGAGGAAGCTATGGCTACACCTTC
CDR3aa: CASSLRGSYGYTF

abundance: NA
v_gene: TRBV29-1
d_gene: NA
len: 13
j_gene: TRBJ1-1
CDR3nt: TGCAGCGCCGGGCGGGGGCTGGACACTGAAGCTTTCTTT
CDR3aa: CSAGRGLDTEAFF

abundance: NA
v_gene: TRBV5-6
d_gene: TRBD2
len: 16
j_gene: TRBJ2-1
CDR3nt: TGTGCCAGCAGCTTGGCGACTAGCGGGACCTACAATGAGCAGTTCTTC
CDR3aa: CASSLATSGTYNEQFF

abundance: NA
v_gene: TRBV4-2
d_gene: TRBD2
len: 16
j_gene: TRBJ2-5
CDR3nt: TGTGCCAGCAGCCAAGAGTTTAGCGGGGGGGAAGAGACCCAGTACTTC
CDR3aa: CASSQEFSGGEETQYF

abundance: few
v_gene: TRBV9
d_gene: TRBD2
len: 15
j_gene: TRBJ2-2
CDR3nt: TGTGCCAGCAGTACTAGCGGGGGAACCACCGGGGAGCTGTTTTTT
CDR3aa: CASSTSGGTTGELFF

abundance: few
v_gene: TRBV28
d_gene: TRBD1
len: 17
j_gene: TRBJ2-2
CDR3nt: TGTGCCAGCAGTTTTGACAGGGGGGATGGGGACACCGGGGAGCTGTTTTTT
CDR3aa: CASSFDRGDGDTGELFF

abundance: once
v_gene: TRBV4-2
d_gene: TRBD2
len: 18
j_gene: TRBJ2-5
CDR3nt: TGTGCCAGCAGCCATCCCGGGACTAGCGGGACCTCCCGGGAGACCCAGTACTTC
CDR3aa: CASSHPGTSGTSRETQYF

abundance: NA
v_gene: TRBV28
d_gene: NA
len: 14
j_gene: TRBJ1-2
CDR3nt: TGTGCCAGCAGTCCGCGGGACTATTACTATGGCTACACCTTC
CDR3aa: CASSPRDYYYGYTF

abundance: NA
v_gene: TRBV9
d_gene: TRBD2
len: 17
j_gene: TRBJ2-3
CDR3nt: TGTGCCAGCAGCACCGTAGGAGGCGGGGGGATAAAAAATACGCAGTATTTT
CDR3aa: CASSTVGGGGIKNTQYF

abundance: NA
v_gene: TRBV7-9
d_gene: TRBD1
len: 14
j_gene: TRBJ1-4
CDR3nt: TGTGCCAGCAGCTGGGCGACAGGGGATGAAAAACTGTTTTTT
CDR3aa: CASSWATGDEKLFF

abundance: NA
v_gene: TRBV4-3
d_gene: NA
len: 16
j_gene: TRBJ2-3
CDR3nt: TGCGCCAGCAGCACCCGGGGAAGCGTGAGCACAGATACGCAGTATTTT
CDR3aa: CASSTRGSVSTDTQYF

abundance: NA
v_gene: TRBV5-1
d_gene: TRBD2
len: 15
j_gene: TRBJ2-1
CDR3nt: TGCGCCAGCAGCCCGGGCGGGGGGTCCTACAATGAGCAGTTCTTC
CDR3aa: CASSPGGGSYNEQFF

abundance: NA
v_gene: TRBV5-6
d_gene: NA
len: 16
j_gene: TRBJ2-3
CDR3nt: TGTGCCAGCAGCCCCGAGGGCTGGCGCGGCACAGATACGCAGTATTTT
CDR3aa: CASSPEGWRGTDTQYF

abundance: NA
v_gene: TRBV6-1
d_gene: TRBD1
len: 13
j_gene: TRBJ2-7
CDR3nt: TGTGCCAGCAGTTTGGACAGGGTGGACGAGCAGTACTTC
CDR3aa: CASSLDRVDEQYF

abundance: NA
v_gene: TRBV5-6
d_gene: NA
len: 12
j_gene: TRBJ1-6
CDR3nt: TGTGCCAGCAGCATCAGGGATTCACCCCTCCACTTT
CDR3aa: CASSIRDSPLHF

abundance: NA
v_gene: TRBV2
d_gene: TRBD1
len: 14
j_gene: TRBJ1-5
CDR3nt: TGTGCCAGCAGTGGGACAGGGGGTAATCAGCCCCAGCATTTT
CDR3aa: CASSGTGGNQPQHF

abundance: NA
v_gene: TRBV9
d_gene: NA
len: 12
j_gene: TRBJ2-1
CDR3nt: TGTGCCAGCAGCGTAGACAGATATGAGCAGTTCTTC
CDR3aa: CASSVDRYEQFF

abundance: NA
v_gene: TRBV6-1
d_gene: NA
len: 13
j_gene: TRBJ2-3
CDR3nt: TGTGCCAGCAGTGAAGCCCCAGCGGGTACGCAGTATTTT
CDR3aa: CASSEAPAGTQYF

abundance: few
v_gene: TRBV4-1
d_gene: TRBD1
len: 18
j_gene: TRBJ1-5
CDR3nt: TGCGCCAGCAGCCGGGATGACAGGGTCGCGTTATCTGGTCAGCCCCAGCATTTT
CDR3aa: CASSRDDRVALSGQPQHF

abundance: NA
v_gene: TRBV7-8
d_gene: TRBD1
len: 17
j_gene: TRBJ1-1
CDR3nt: TGTGCCAGCAGCTTAGGGAGGACAGGGGCGGGATTCACTGAAGCTTTCTTT
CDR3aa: CASSLGRTGAGFTEAFF

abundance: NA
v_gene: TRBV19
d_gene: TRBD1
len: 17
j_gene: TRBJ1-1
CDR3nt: TGTGCCAGTAGACGACAGGGGGCTACGCTGTTGAACACTGAAGCTTTCTTT
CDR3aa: CASRRQGATLLNTEAFF

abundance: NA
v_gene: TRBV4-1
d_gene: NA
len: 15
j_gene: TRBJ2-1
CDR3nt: TGCGCCAGCAGCCCGGGGGCTAGCGGTTACAATGAGCAGTTCTTC
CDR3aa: CASSPGASGYNEQFF

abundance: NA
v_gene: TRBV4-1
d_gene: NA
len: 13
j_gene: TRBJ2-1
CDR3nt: TGCGCCAGCAGGTGGGACTTGGACAATGAGCAGTTCTTC
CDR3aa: CASRWDLDNEQFF

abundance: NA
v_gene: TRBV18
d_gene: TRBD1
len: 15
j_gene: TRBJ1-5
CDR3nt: TGTGCCAGCTCACCGGGACAGGGGGGAAATCAGCCCCAGCATTTT
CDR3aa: CASSPGQGGNQPQHF

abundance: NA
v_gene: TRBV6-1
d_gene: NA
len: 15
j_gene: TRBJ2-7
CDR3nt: TGTGCCAGCAGTGAAATGGCCCTTTACCACTACGAGCAGTACTTC
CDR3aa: CASSEMALYHYEQYF

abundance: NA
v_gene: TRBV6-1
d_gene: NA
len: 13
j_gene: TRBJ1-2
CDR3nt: TGTGCCAGCAGTGAAGGGGGGGGCTATGGCTACACCTTC
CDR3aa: CASSEGGGYGYTF

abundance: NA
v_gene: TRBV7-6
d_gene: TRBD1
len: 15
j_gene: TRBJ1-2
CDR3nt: TGTGCCAGCAGCTTAAGGACAGGGGATAACTATGGCTACACCTTC
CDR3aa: CASSLRTGDNYGYTF

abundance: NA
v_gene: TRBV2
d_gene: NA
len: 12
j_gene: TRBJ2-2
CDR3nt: TGTGCCAGCAAAATCGAGGGCGGGGAGCTGTTTTTT
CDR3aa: CASKIEGGELFF

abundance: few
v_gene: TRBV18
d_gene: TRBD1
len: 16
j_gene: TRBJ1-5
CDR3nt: TGTGCCAGCTCACCAAACAGGGGGCAAGACAATCAGCCCCAGCATTTT
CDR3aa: CASSPNRGQDNQPQHF

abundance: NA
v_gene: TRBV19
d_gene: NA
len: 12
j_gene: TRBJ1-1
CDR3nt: TGTGCCAGTACAGGGAGGTACACTGAAGCTTTCTTT
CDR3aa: CASTGRYTEAFF

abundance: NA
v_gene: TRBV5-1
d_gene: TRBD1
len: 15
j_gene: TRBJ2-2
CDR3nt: TGCGCCAGCAGCACCGGGACAGGGGTTTCCGGGGAGCTGTTTTTT
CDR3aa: CASSTGTGVSGELFF

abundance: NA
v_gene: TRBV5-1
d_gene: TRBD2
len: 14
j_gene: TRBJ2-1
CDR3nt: TGCGCCAGCAGCTTCGCTAGCGGGGACAATGAGCAGTTCTTC
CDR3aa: CASSFASGDNEQFF